These 9 T cell receptor beta chains came from one sample sequenced in a study of blood T cell repertoires in COVID-19. Clones were sequenced by immunoSEQ multiplex PCR, and TCRdb holds only the in-frame ones, with some missing. Among about 230,000 clones listed, roughly 83% were seen once. The sample was peripheral blood. The receptors stem from a woman aged 70-85 years with active or convalescent COVID-19.

This chain uses TRBV4-2 with TRBJ2-3; D uncertain. The CDR3 sequence is 15 residues long. The V and J ends lost 2 bases and 1 base respectively, with 10 bases between them. Per germline, CDR1 LGHNA and CDR2 YNFKEQ. The CDR3 loop is CASSQSGQGTDTQYF. In DNA, the CDR3 is TGTGCCAGCAGCCAATCAGGCCAGGGCACAGATACGCAGTATTTT.

This clone was found once. This rearrangement joins TRBV7-2 to TRBJ2-3; D is ambiguous. In germline, CDR1 is SGHTA, CDR2 FQGNSA. The CDR3 consists of 12 residues. Between the trimmed V and J ends, which lost 4 bases and 0 bases, there was a span of 2 bases. The CDR3 is CASSSSTDTQYF. In DNA form, the CDR3 reads TGTGCCAGCAGCTCGAGCACAGATACGCAGTATTTT.

This chain joins TRBV28 and TRBJ2-7; 8 bases are shared with TRBD2. The V gene's germline CDR1 is MDHEN and CDR2 SYDVKM. V gave up 3 bases and J gave up 0 bases; unmatched junction bases: 10. There are 17 residues in the CDR3. The CDR3 DNA is TGTGCCAGCAGTTTGGGACTAGGACTGCCTGACTCCTACGAGCAGTACTTC. Residues: CASSLGLGLPDSYEQYF.

V usage is TRBV18 and J usage is TRBJ2-3; D not certain. The CDR3 is made up of 13 amino acids. The ends were cut back, 2 bases at V and 4 bases at J, with 7 bases in the middle. In germline, CDR1 is KGHSH, CDR2 LQKENI. The CDR3 nucleotides read TGTGCCAGCTCACCAGGCCGCTCAGATACGCAGTATTTT. Translating it yields CASSPGRSDTQYF.

The rearrangement links TRBV21-1 to TRBJ2-4; TRBD1, the table's D call, lacks a check against the DNA. TRBV21-1 is a pseudogene. The CDR3 extends over 18 amino acids. DNA of the CDR3: TGTGCCAGCCAGGGCCCCACGAATTACGGCCTAGCCAAAAACATTCAGTACTTC. This sequence encodes CASQGPTNYGLAKNIQYF.

To note about this clone: Other DNA variants within this sample encode the same CDR3. J is TRBJ2-5 and V is TRBV5-1; D gene unclear. Germline V gives CDR1 SGHRS, CDR2 YFSETQ. Trimming took 0 bases from V and 0 from J, leaving 6 bases between them. The CDR3 is made up of 14 amino acids. The CDR3 region has the DNA TGCGCCAGCAGCTTGGTGGCAGACCAAGAGACCCAGTACTTC. This codes for CASSLVADQETQYF.

V gene TRBV7-2 combines with J gene TRBJ2-7; TRBD1 matches at 8 bases. Per germline, CDR1 SGHTA and CDR2 FQGNSA. With 5 bases clipped from V and 3 bases from J, the junction kept 12 bases outside the gene matches. The CDR3 totals 16 residues. The CDR3: CASSVFIGQGNYEQYF. The CDR3 nucleotides read TGTGCCAGCAGCGTATTTATCGGACAGGGAAACTACGAGCAGTACTTC.

The chain is built from TRBV3-1 (or the pseudogene TRBV3-2) and TRBJ1-2, with a weak D call TRBD1 (5 bases). V was shortened by 2 bases and J by 5 bases, with 18 bases between the two germline ends. CDR3 length: 16 residues. The germline V gene has CDR1 LGHDT and CDR2 YNNKEL (reference sequence). CDR3 DNA sequence: TGTGCCAGCAGCCAATTCCCTGATGCGGGGGAGTATGGCTACACCTTC. It specifies CASSQFPDAGEYGYTF.

The V call is TRBV6-1, the J call TRBJ1-2, with 9 bases matching TRBD1. There are 13 residues in the CDR3. Losses at the gene ends were 2 bases for V and 8 bases for J; bases not matched to a gene: 3. CDR1 is MNHNS, CDR2 SASEGT, per germline. The CDR3 sequence is CASSERDREGYTF. CDR3 sequence (DNA): TGTGCCAGCAGTGAAAGGGACAGGGAAGGCTACACCTTC.